A selection of T cell receptor beta chains follows, all from one sample in a study of T cell repertoires in cytomegalovirus infection. TCRdb re-called the reads through MiXCR, storing one row per CDR3 protein. The data hold roughly 920,000 distinct CDR3 sequences, with 31% observed a single time. These receptors' antigens are unknown. The source material was cultured CD8+ T cells from PBMCs, sampled from culture after CMV antigen stimulation. The receptors originated from a human donor in good health (CMV status not recorded). Some clones in this sample may be carry-over from other donors' samples. Both conserved end residues are part of each CDR3. The D gene is left open where the match is weak. Some rows have no size entry. The others give once, few or many, or a class for an expanded clone.

>12|TRBJ1-1|NA|NA|TRBV6-5
CASNPPGTEAFF
TGTGCCAGCAACCCTCCCGGGACCGAAGCTTTCTTT
>13|TRBJ2-7|NA|TRBD1|TRBV7-6
CASVRDSSYERYF
TGTGCCAGTGTCCGGGACAGCTCCTACGAGCGGTACTTC
>16|TRBJ2-7|NA|TRBD1|TRBV13
CASSVMQGESFGEQYF
TGTGCCAGCAGCGTCATGCAGGGGGAATCCTTTGGAGAGCAGTACTTC
>16|TRBJ2-1|few|TRBD1|TRBV6-8
CASKPLEDRGYNEQFF
TGTGCCAGTAAACCACTCGAGGACAGGGGTTACAATGAGCAGTTCTTC
>17|TRBJ1-6|NA|TRBD1|TRBV7-9
CATEGTGGAGVDSPLHF
TGTGCCACGGAGGGGACAGGGGGCGCGGGTGTTGATTCACCCCTCCACTTT
>18|TRBJ2-1|once|TRBD2|TRBV29-1
CCVEGLAGPISSYNEQFF
TGCTGCGTTGAAGGGCTAGCGGGGCCTATAAGCTCCTACAATGAGCAGTTCTTC
>16|TRBJ2-2|few|NA|TRBV28
CASSLHTLANTGELFF
TGTGCCAGCAGTTTACACACCTTAGCGAACACCGGGGAGCTGTTTTTT
>13|TRBJ2-7|many|NA|TRBV4-1
CASSQDLTSGQYF
TGCGCCAGCAGCCAAGATTTAACCTCCGGGCAGTACTTC
>16|TRBJ2-7|few|TRBD2|TRBV19
CASSIGGTSVPYEQYF
TGTGCCAGTAGTATAGGGGGGACTAGCGTCCCCTACGAGCAGTACTTC
>15|TRBJ2-2|many|TRBD1|TRBV7-8
CASSLVDRITGELFF
TGTGCCAGCAGCTTAGTGGACAGGATCACCGGGGAGCTGTTTTTT
>13|TRBJ2-5|NA|NA|TRBV6-1
CASSGAGVETQYF
TGTGCCAGCAGTGGCGCCGGGGTAGAGACCCAGTACTTC
>18|TRBJ2-3|NA|TRBD2|TRBV12-3/TRBV12-4
CASVSPSGLAGFTDTQYF
TGTGCCAGCGTATCCCCCTCTGGGCTAGCGGGCTTCACAGATACGCAGTATTTT
>13|TRBJ2-1|many|NA|TRBV6-5
CASSYSPYNEQFF
TGTGCCAGCAGTTACTCACCCTACAATGAGCAGTTCTTC
>14|TRBJ1-2|few|TRBD1|TRBV27
CASAPRDRGYGYTF
TGTGCCAGCGCCCCCAGGGACAGGGGATATGGCTACACCTTC
>14|TRBJ2-7|NA|NA|TRBV13
CASSSNREGHEQYF
TGTGCCAGCAGCTCCAACAGGGAGGGGCACGAGCAGTACTTC
>16|TRBJ1-1|many|TRBD1|TRBV6-1
CASSEALQVGQLEAFF
TGTGCCAGCAGTGAAGCGCTTCAAGTGGGACAGCTTGAAGCTTTCTTT
>16|TRBJ1-5|NA|NA|TRBV12-3/TRBV12-4
CASTTSQGHGNQPQHF
TGTGCCAGCACGACCTCACAGGGTCATGGCAATCAGCCCCAGCATTTT
>14|TRBJ2-5|few|TRBD1|TRBV15
CATSITGQTETQYF
TGTGCCACCAGCATTACGGGACAGACAGAGACCCAGTACTTC
>17|TRBJ1-5|NA|NA|TRBV14
CASSPPGRVGGNQPQHF
TGTGCCAGCAGCCCCCCCGGCAGGGTGGGCGGCAATCAGCCCCAGCATTTT
>12|TRBJ1-2|few|NA|TRBV5-4
CASSSFNYGYTF
TGTGCCAGCAGCTCCTTCAACTATGGCTACACCTTC
>15|TRBJ2-7|many|TRBD1|TRBV7-9
CASSAAGGIFDEQYF
TGTGCCAGCAGCGCCGCAGGGGGCATCTTCGACGAGCAGTACTTC
>14|TRBJ2-1|NA|NA|TRBV14
CASRSTGSYNEQFF
TGTGCCAGCAGGAGCACAGGCTCCTACAATGAGCAGTTCTTC
>15|TRBJ2-2|NA|NA|TRBV7-9
CASSPRWSPTGELFF
TGTGCCAGCAGCCCCCGATGGAGTCCCACCGGGGAGCTGTTTTTT
>16|TRBJ2-1|few|TRBD1|TRBV11-2
CASSPWTGGLNNEQFF
TGTGCCAGCAGCCCCTGGACAGGGGGCTTGAACAATGAGCAGTTCTTC
>17|TRBJ1-5|few|TRBD1|TRBV20-1
CSARAPVDREENQPQHF
TGCAGTGCTAGAGCTCCGGTGGACAGGGAGGAGAATCAGCCCCAGCATTTT
>13|TRBJ2-2|few|NA|TRBV27
CASSRAWTGELFF
TGTGCCAGCAGTCGGGCCTGGACCGGGGAGCTGTTTTTT
>16|TRBJ2-3|NA|NA|TRBV27
CASSSGPWGPTDTQYF
TGTGCCAGCAGTTCGGGCCCTTGGGGGCCGACAGATACGCAGTATTTT
>13|TRBJ2-2|many|NA|TRBV6-4
CASSDSDTGELFF
TGTGCCAGCAGTGATTCAGACACCGGGGAGCTGTTTTTT
>14|TRBJ2-5|many|NA|TRBV7-2
CASSFTGIQETQYF
TGTGCCAGCAGCTTCACAGGGATCCAAGAGACCCAGTACTTC
>15|TRBJ1-6|few|TRBD1|TRBV7-9
CASSSLDRANSPLHF
TGTGCCAGCAGCTCTTTGGACAGGGCGAATTCACCCCTCCACTTT
>13|TRBJ2-7|NA|NA|TRBV7-6
CASSLRRDHEQYF
TGTGCCAGCAGCTTACGCAGGGACCACGAGCAGTACTTC
>17|TRBJ1-1|NA|TRBD1|TRBV14
CASSFRRDRGLDTEAFF
TGTGCCAGCAGCTTTCGCCGGGACAGGGGGCTGGACACTGAAGCTTTCTTT
>15|TRBJ1-2|NA|NA|TRBV2
CASLLPAGVGYGYTF
TGTGCCAGCCTACTGCCCGCAGGGGTGGGCTATGGCTACACCTTC
>12|TRBJ2-1|few|NA|TRBV2
CAGSSSYNEQFF
TGTGCCGGCAGTAGCTCCTACAATGAGCAGTTCTTC
>16|TRBJ2-3|many|TRBD1|TRBV12-3/TRBV12-4
CASSLANRGSTDTQYF
TGTGCCAGCAGTTTAGCGAACAGGGGAAGCACAGATACGCAGTATTTT
>20|TRBJ2-6|NA|NA|TRBV6-5
CASSPRWGGSSRSGANVLTF
TGTGCCAGCAGCCCTAGGTGGGGGGGCTCATCTCGCTCTGGGGCCAACGTCCTGACTTTC
>16|TRBJ2-3|NA|NA|TRBV6-1
CASSELSGSSTDTQYF
TGTGCCAGCAGTGAATTAAGCGGGTCTAGCACAGATACGCAGTATTTT
>13|TRBJ1-2|NA|NA|TRBV7-9
CASSLVGNHGYTF
TGTGCCAGCAGCTTAGTGGGAAACCATGGCTACACCTTC
>14|TRBJ2-1|many|NA|TRBV7-2
CASSSGPYKNEQFF
TGTGCCAGCAGCTCAGGACCCTACAAAAATGAGCAGTTCTTC
>20|TRBJ2-3|NA|NA|TRBV19
CASSINLVAGRNELTDTQYF
TGTGCCAGTAGTATAAACTTGGTGGCAGGGCGAAATGAACTCACAGATACGCAGTATTTT
>12|TRBJ2-7|NA|TRBD2|TRBV7-6
CASKSGALEQYF
TGTGCCAGCAAAAGCGGGGCGCTTGAGCAGTACTTC
>14|TRBJ2-2|NA|NA|TRBV28
CASQDLGRTGELFF
TGTGCCAGTCAAGATCTGGGGAGGACCGGGGAGCTGTTTTTT
>15|TRBJ2-3|few|NA|TRBV24-1
CATSDLHRDADTQYF
TGTGCCACCAGTGATCTCCACAGGGATGCAGATACGCAGTATTTT
>16|TRBJ2-1|NA|TRBD2|TRBV27
CASSLIAGGPINEQFF
TGTGCCAGCAGTCTAATAGCGGGGGGCCCCATCAATGAGCAGTTCTTC
>14|TRBJ2-7|few|NA|TRBV7-6
CASSPRDVAYEQYF
TGTGCCAGCAGCCCTCGGGACGTAGCCTACGAGCAGTACTTC
>13|TRBJ1-5|many|NA|TRBV19
CASSPHPNQPQHF
TGTGCCAGTAGTCCACACCCAAATCAGCCCCAGCATTTT
>12|TRBJ2-7|NA|NA|TRBV7-9
CASSPAHYEQYF
TGTGCCAGCAGCCCCGCCCACTACGAGCAGTACTTC
>14|TRBJ2-1|NA|NA|TRBV27
CASSLSVGYNEQFF
TGTGCCAGCAGCCTGTCGGTAGGGTACAATGAGCAGTTCTTC
>13|TRBJ2-5|NA|NA|TRBV27
CASSSVSQETQYF
TGTGCCAGCAGTTCAGTTAGCCAAGAGACCCAGTACTTC